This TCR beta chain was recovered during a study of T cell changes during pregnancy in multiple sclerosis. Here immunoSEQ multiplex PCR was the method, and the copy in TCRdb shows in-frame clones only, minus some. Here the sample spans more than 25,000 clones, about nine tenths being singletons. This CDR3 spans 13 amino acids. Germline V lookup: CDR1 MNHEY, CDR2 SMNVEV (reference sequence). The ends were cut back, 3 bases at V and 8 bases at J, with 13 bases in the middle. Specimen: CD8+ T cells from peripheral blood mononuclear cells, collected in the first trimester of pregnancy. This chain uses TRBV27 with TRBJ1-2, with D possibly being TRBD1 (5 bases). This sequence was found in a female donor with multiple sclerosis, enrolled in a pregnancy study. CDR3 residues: CASSFTGVSGYTF. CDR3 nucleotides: TGTGCCAGCAGTTTCACGGGGGTAAGCGGCTACACCTTC.